Below are 16 T cell receptor beta chains sequenced from a single sample in a study of blood T cell repertoires in COVID-19. Clones were read by immunoSEQ multiplex PCR, and TCRdb kept only the in-frame ones, dropping some. The sample has around 250,000 clones; around 87% are singletons. The sequenced sample consisted of peripheral blood. All receptors come from a woman between 65 and 79 years old with active or convalescent COVID-19.

The chain combines TRBV6-5 with TRBJ1-2; D is perhaps TRBD1 (5 bases). Germline loops: CDR1 MNHEY, CDR2 SVGAGI. The CDR3 covers 15 residues. Trimming stripped 7 bases from V and 2 bases from J, with 17 bases between. DNA of the CDR3: TGTGCCAGCAAATCCTGGGGGGGTTTAAACTATGGCTACACCTTC. Translation: CASKSWGGLNYGYTF.

The rearrangement links TRBV7-9 to TRBJ2-4; D might be TRBD2 (6 bases). Trimming shortened V by 5 bases and J by 6 bases, and 14 bases separated the two germline ends. From germline, CDR1 is SEHNR and CDR2 FQNEAQ (reference sequence). This CDR3 contains 14 residues. CDR3 in DNA: TGTGCCAGCAGCCCAGGAGCGGGTATAAACATTCAGTACTTC. Residues: CASSPGAGINIQYF.

This clone was seen a handful of times. This rearrangement joins TRBV10-1 to TRBJ1-1, with 7 bases identical to TRBD1. CDR1 and CDR2 from the germline V gene are WNHNN and SYGVQD (reference sequence). With 11 bases clipped from V and 4 bases from J, the junction kept 19 bases outside the gene matches. This CDR3 is built from 16 residues. This chain's CDR3 is CAQNRGCWFGCTEAFF. The CDR3 nucleotides read TGCGCCCAGAACAGGGGATGTTGGTTCGGTTGCACTGAAGCTTTCTTT.

In this sample, this clone turned up a few times. The V gene is TRBV7-3, the J gene TRBJ2-2, with unresolved D. V lost 5 bases to trimming and J lost 8 bases, with 12 bases between them. The CDR3 sequence is 13 residues long. Germline values: CDR1 SGHTA, CDR2 FQGTGA. CDR3 in DNA: TGTGCCAGCAGCCCACAGCTGACAGGGGAGCTGTTTTTT. Translation: CASSPQLTGELFF. Full variable domain (missing parts from reference TRBV7-3 and TRBJ2-2): GAGVSQTPSNKVTEKGKYVELRCDPISGHTALYWYRQSLGQGPEFLIYFQGTGAADDSGLPNDRFFAVRPEGSVSTLKIQRTERGDSAVYLCASSPQLTGELFFGEGSRLTVL.

For the CDR3, the DNA is TGTGCCAGCAGCCGCGGGTCACCGGGGGGCTACACCTTC. Protein sequence: CASSRGSPGGYTF. The chain joins TRBV6-2 or TRBV6-3 to TRBJ1-2; D uncertain. Germline CDR1 reads MNHEY; CDR2 reads SVGEGT. The V end lost 6 bases, the J end lost 8 bases, and 16 bases lay between the germline ends. This CDR3 spans 13 amino acids.

The chain has TRBV5-1 and TRBJ1-2; no definite D call. The ends were cut back, 2 bases at V and 7 bases at J, with 12 bases in the middle. The length of the CDR3 is 13 residues. CDR1 and CDR2 (germline): SGHRS, YFSETQ. CDR3 DNA: TGCGCCAGCAGCTTCCGCCCCGAGGGTGGCTACACCTTC. Protein sequence: CASSFRPEGGYTF. The variable domain in full, completed from reference TRBV5-1 and TRBJ1-2, reads KAGVTQTPRYLIKTRGQQVTLSCSPISGHRSVSWYQQTPGQGLQFLFEYFSETQRNKGNFPGRFSGRQFSNSRSEMNVSTLELGDSALYLCASSFRPEGGYTFGSGTRLTVV.

V and J are TRBV7-9 and TRBJ1-1; D is uncertain. This CDR3 is built from 16 residues. Germline CDR1 reads SEHNR; CDR2 reads FQNEAQ (reference sequence). With 2 bases removed from V and 1 base from J, the gap between germline ends came to 14 bases. Here the CDR3 DNA reads TGTGCCAGCAGCTTAAGGTTAGGAGCGGGGAACACTGAAGCTTTCTTT. The encoded protein is CASSLRLGAGNTEAFF.

This sequence joins TRBV6-6 and TRBJ1-5, with TRBD1 matching 8 bases. V lost 7 bases, J lost 6 bases, and 5 bases stayed unmatched. The CDR3 spans 13 residues. Germline values: CDR1 MNHNY, CDR2 SVGAGI (reference sequence). DNA for the CDR3: TGTGCCAGCATGCGGACAGGGATTCAGCCCCAGCATTTT. Amino acid sequence: CASMRTGIQPQHF.

The rearrangement uses TRBV7-8 and TRBJ1-1; unclear D gene. V was shortened by 8 bases and J by 1 base, with 11 bases between the two germline ends. The CDR3 sequence is 13 residues long. From germline, CDR1 is SGHVS and CDR2 FQNEAQ. The chain's CDR3 is CASGREGNTEAFF. In DNA, the CDR3 is TGTGCCAGCGGACGGGAGGGGAACACTGAAGCTTTCTTT.

This clone was observed a few times. DNA for the CDR3: TGTGCCAGCAGACGACAGGACTCTAACTATGGCTACACCTTC. Protein: CASRRQDSNYGYTF. The gene calls are TRBV6-5 and TRBJ1-2; possibly TRBD1 for D (6 bases). CDR1 and CDR2 (germline): MNHEY, SVGAGI. V gave up 6 bases and J gave up 0 bases, with 11 bases separating them. This CDR3 region has 14 residues.

The chain combines TRBV3-1 (or the pseudogene TRBV3-2) with TRBJ2-2; 7 nucleotides agree with TRBD1. CDR3 size: 13 residues. Germline V CDR1 and CDR2: LGHDT, YNNKEL (reference sequence). Trimming at V came to 6 bases and at J to 7 bases, leaving 5 bases not matched to a gene. DNA of the CDR3: TGTGCCAGCAGATCGACAGGGAGCGGGGAGCTGTTTTTT. Encoded protein: CASRSTGSGELFF.

J is TRBJ2-7 and V is TRBV15; perhaps TRBD1 as D (6 bases). The V gene lost 2 bases and the J gene lost 2 bases, with 10 bases spanning the gap. The CDR3 length is 14 residues. CDR1 LNHNV and CDR2 YYDKDF come from the germline V gene (reference sequence). The CDR3 sequence: CATSRQGSAYEQYF. The CDR3 nucleotides are TGTGCCACCAGCAGACAGGGGTCGGCCTACGAGCAGTACTTC.

The chain links TRBV19 to TRBJ2-1; 9 bases map to TRBD2. Germline CDR1 LNHDA, CDR2 SQIVND (reference sequence). The CDR3 consists of 15 residues. Trimming at V came to 9 bases and at J to 7 bases, leaving 13 bases not matched to a gene. The CDR3 DNA follows: TGTGCCAGCATGAGCGTGGCGGGGGGGCAAAATGAGCAGTTCTTC. Translated, it gives CASMSVAGGQNEQFF.

This clone turned up a few times. The chain employs TRBV5-1 and TRBJ2-1, with 9 nucleotides matching TRBD2. In germline, CDR1 is SGHRS, CDR2 YFSETQ. V was pared by 1 base and J by 10 bases, with 6 bases of the junction left unmatched. The CDR3 has 14 amino acids. The CDR3 sequence: CASSLNSGGSEQFF. DNA for the CDR3: TGCGCCAGCAGCTTGAATAGCGGGGGAAGCGAGCAGTTCTTC.

V gene TRBV18 combines with J gene TRBJ1-1; D might be TRBD1 (6 bases). V was pared by 3 bases and J by 4 bases, with 12 bases between. Germline V gene lookup returns CDR1 KGHSH and CDR2 LQKENI. The CDR3 has 14 amino acids. CDR3 bases: TGTGCCAGCTCACCTTACAGGGTCGGCACTGAAGCTTTCTTT. Its translation: CASSPYRVGTEAFF. The complete variable domain, with remaining parts taken from reference TRBV18 and TRBJ1-1, reads NAGVMQNPRHLVRRRGQEARLRCSPMKGHSHVYWYRQLPEEGLKFMVYLQKENIIDESGMPKERFSAEFPKEGPSILRIQQVVRGDSAAYFCASSPYRVGTEAFFGQGTRLTVV.

The CDR3 reads CASSLLGADTQYF. DNA of the CDR3: TGTGCCAGCAGTTTACTGGGAGCAGATACGCAGTATTTT. V gene TRBV27 combines with J gene TRBJ2-3, with D perhaps TRBD2 (5 bases). V lost 2 bases and J lost 4, with 7 bases in between. There are 13 residues in the CDR3. Germline V gene lookup returns CDR1 MNHEY and CDR2 SMNVEV (reference sequence).